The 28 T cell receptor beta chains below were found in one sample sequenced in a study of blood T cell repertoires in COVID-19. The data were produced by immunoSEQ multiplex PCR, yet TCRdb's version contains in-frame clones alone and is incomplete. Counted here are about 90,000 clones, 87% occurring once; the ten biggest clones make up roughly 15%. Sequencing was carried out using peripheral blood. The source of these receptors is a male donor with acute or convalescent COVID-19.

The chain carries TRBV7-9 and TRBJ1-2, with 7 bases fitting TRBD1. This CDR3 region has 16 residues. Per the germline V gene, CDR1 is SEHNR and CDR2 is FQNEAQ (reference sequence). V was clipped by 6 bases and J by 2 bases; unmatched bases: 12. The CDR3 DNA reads TGTGCCAGCAGAAGGGGGCCGGGGACCTTAAACTATGGCTACACCTTC. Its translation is CASRRGPGTLNYGYTF.

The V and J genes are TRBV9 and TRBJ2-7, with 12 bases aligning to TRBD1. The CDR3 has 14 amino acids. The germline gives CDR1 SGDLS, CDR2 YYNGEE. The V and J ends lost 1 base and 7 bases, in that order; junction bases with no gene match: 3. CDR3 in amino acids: CASSVRDRGLEQYF. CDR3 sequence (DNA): TGTGCCAGCAGCGTAAGGGACAGGGGGCTTGAGCAGTACTTC.

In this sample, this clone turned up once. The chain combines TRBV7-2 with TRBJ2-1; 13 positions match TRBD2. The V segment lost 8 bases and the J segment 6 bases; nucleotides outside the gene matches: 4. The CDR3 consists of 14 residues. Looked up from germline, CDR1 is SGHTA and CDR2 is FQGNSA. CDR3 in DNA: TGTGCCAGCCGAAGGACTAGCGGGAGCAATGAGCAGTTCTTC. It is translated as CASRRTSGSNEQFF. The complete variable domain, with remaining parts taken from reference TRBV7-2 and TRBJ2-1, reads GAGVSQSPSNKVTEKGKDVELRCDPISGHTALYWYRQSLGQGLEFLIYFQGNSAPDKSGLPSDRFSAERTGGSVSTLTIQRTQQEDSAVYLCASRRTSGSNEQFFGPGTRLTVL.

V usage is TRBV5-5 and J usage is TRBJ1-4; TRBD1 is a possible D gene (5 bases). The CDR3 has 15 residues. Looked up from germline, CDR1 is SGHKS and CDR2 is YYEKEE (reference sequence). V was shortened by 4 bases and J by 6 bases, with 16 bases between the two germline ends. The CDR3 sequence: CASSRMTVSYEKLFF. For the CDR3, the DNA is TGTGCCAGCAGCAGAATGACAGTTTCATATGAAAAACTGTTTTTT.

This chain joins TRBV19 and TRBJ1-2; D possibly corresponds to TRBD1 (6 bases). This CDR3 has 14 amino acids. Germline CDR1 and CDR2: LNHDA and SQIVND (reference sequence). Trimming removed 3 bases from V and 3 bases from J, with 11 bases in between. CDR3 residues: CASSMGGGYYGYTF. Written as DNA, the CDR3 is TGTGCCAGTAGTATGGGAGGGGGTTACTATGGCTACACCTTC. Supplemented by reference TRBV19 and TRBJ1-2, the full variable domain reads DGGITQSPKYLFRKEGQNVTLSCEQNLNHDAMYWYRQDPGQGLRLIYYSQIVNDFQKGDIAEGYSVSREKKESFPLTVTSAQKNPTAFYLCASSMGGGYYGYTFGSGTRLTVV.

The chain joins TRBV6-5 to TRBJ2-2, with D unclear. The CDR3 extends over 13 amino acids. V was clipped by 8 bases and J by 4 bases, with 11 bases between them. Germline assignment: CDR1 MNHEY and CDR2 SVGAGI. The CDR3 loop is CASSSEITGELFF. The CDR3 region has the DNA TGTGCCAGCTCTTCGGAGATCACCGGGGAGCTGTTTTTT.

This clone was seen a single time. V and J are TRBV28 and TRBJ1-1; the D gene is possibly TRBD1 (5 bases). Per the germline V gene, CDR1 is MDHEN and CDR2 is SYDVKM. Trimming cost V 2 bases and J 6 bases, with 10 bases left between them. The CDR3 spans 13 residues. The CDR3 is CASSLPQDPEAFF. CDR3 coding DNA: TGTGCCAGCAGTTTACCACAGGATCCTGAAGCTTTCTTT.

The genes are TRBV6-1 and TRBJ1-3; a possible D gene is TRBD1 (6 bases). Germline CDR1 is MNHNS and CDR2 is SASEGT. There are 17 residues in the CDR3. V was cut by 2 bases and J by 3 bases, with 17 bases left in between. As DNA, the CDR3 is TGTGCCAGCAGTGAAAGCCCGGGGGGGGCGCATGGAAACACCATATATTTT. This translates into CASSESPGGAHGNTIYF.

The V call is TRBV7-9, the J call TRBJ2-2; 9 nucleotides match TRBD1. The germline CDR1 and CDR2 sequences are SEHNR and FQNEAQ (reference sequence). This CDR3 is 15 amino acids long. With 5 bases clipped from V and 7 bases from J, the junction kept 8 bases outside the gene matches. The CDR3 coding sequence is TGTGCCAGCAGCCTCCCGGGACAGGGTCACGGGGAGCTGTTTTTT. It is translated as CASSLPGQGHGELFF.

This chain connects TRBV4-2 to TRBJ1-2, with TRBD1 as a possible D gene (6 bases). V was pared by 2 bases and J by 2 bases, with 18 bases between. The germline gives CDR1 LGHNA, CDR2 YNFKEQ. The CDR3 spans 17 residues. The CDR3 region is CASSQNVGQLGNYGYTF. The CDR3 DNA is TGTGCCAGCAGCCAAAACGTGGGACAATTGGGGAACTATGGCTACACCTTC.

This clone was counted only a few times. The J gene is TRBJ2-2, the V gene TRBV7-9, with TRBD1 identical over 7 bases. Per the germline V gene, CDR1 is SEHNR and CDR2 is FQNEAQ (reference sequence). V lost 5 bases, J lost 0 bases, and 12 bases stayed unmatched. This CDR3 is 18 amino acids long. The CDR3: CASSPFGTAKTNTGELFF. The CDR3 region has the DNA TGTGCCAGCAGCCCTTTCGGGACAGCTAAAACGAACACCGGGGAGCTGTTTTTT.

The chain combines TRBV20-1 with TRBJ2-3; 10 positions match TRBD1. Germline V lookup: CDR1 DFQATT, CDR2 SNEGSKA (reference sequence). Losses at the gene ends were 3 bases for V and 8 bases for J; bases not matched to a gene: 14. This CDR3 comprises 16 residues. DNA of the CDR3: TGCAGTGCTAGTTCTCTGACAGGGGGCATGAGGGGTACGCAGTATTTT. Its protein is CSASSLTGGMRGTQYF.

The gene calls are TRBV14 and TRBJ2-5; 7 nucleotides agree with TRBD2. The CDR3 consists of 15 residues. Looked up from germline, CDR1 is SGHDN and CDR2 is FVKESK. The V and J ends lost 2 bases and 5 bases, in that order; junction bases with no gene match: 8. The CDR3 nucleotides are TGTGCCAGCAGCCAACTCGGACTAGAGGGGGAGACCCAGTACTTC. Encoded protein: CASSQLGLEGETQYF.

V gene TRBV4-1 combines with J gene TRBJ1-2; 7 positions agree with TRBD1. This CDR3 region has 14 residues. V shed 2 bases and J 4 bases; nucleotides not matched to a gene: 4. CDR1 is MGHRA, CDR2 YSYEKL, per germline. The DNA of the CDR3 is TGCGCCAGCAGCCAAACAGGGGAAGGCTATGGCTACACCTTC. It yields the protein CASSQTGEGYGYTF.

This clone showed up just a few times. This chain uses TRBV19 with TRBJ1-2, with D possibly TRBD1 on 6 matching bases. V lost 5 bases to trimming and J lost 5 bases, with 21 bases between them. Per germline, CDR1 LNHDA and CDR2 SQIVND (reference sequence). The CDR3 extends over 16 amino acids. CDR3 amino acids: CASSSNDQGRRYGYTF. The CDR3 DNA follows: TGTGCCAGTAGTTCCAACGATCAGGGGCGGAGGTATGGCTACACCTTC.

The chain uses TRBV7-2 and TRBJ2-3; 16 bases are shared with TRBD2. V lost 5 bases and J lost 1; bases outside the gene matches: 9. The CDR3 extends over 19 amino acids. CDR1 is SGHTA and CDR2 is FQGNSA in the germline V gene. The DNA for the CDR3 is TGTGCCAGCAGCCGGTCGGGACTAGCGGGGGGGCCAGGCACAGATACGCAGTATTTT. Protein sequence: CASSRSGLAGGPGTDTQYF.

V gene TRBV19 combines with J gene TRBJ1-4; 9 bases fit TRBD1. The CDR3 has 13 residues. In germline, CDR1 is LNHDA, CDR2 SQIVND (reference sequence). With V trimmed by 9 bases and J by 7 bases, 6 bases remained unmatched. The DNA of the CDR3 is TGTGCCAGCCAACAGGGGGCAAGTGAAAAACTGTTTTTT. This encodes CASQQGASEKLFF.

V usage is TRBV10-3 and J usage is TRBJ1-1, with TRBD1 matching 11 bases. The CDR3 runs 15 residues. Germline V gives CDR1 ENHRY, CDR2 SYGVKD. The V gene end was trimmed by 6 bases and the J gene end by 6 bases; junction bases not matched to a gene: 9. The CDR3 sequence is CAISGGQGEWAEAFF. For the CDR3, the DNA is TGTGCCATCAGCGGGGGACAGGGGGAGTGGGCTGAAGCTTTCTTT.

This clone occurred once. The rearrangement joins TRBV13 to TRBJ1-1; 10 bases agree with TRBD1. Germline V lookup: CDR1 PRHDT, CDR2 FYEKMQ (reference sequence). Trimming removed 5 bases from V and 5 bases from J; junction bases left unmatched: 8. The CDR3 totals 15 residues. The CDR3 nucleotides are TGTGCCAGCAGCCCCCGGGACAGGGGTTCGACTGAAGCTTTCTTT. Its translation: CASSPRDRGSTEAFF.

The CDR3 loop is CSAGQGAAAFF. In DNA form, the CDR3 reads TGCAGTGCGGGACAGGGGGCGGCAGCTTTCTTT. The chain links TRBV20-1 to TRBJ1-1; 12 bases are shared with TRBD1. The CDR3 has 11 amino acids. Germline assignment: CDR1 DFQATT and CDR2 SNEGSKA (reference sequence). J gave up 10 bases and V 6 bases, and 3 bases lay outside the gene matches.

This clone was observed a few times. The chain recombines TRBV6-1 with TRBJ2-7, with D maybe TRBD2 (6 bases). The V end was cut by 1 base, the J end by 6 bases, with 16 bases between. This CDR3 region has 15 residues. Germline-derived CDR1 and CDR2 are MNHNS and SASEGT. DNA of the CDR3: TGTGCCAGCAGTGAAGTTTCCTTCCCCGGGAGCGAGCAGTACTTC. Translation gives CASSEVSFPGSEQYF.

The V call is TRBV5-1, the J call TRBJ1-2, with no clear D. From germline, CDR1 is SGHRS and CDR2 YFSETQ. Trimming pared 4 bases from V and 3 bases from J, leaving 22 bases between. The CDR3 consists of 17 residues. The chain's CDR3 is CASSPDIRLERDYGYTF. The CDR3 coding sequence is TGCGCCAGCAGCCCCGATATCCGACTGGAACGTGACTATGGCTACACCTTC.

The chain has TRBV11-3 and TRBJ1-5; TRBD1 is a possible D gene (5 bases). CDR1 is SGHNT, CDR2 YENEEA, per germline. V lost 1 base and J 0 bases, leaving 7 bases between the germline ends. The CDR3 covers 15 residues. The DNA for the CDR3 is TGTGCCAGCAGCTTAGGTAGGGGTAGCAATCAGCCCCAGCATTTT. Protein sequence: CASSLGRGSNQPQHF. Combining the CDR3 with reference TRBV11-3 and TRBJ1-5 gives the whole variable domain EAGVVQSPRYKIIEKKQPVAFWCNPISGHNTLYWYLQNLGQGPELLIRYENEEAVDDSQLPKDRFSAERLKGVDSTLKIQPAELGDSAVYLCASSLGRGSNQPQHFGDGTRLSIL.

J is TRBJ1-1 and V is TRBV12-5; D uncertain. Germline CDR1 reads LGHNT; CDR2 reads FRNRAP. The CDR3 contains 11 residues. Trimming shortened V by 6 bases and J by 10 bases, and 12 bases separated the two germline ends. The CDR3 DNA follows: TGTGCTAGTGGGGACCTAGGAGGAGCTTTCTTT. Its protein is CASGDLGGAFF.

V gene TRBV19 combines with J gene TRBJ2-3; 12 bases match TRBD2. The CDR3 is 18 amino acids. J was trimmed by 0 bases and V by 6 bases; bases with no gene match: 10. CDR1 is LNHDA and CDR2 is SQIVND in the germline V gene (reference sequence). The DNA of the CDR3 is TGTGCCAGTAGAAAACTAGCGGGGGGCCGGACTAGCACAGATACGCAGTATTTT. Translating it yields CASRKLAGGRTSTDTQYF.

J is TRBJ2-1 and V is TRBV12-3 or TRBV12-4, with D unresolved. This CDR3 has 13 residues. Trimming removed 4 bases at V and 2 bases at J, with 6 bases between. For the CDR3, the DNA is TGTGCCAGCAGTTCGACAACCTACAATGAGCAGTTCTTC. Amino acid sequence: CASSSTTYNEQFF.

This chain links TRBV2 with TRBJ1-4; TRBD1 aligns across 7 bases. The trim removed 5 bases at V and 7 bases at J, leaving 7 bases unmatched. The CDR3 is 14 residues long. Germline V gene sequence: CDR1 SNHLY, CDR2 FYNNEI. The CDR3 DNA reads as TGTGCCAGCAGTCCCGACAGGGAGAGTGAAAAACTGTTTTTT. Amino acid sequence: CASSPDRESEKLFF.

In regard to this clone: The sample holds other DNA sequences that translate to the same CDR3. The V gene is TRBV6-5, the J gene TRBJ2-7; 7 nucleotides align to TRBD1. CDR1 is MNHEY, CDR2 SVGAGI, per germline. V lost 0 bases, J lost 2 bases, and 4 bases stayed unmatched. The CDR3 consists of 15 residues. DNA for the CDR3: TGTGCCAGCAGTTACTCCCGCCAGGGGGCCTACGAGCAGTACTTC. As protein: CASSYSRQGAYEQYF.